This T cell receptor (beta chain) was sequenced for a study of identical twins. Everyone who donated was a healthy Caucasian. The ends were cut back, 5 bases at V and 3 bases at J, with 11 bases in the middle. This CDR3 is built from 13 residues. The germline gives CDR1 LGHDT, CDR2 YNNKEL (reference sequence). This clonotype has only a few counts. A universal primer site came from template switching; cDNA carried unique molecular identifiers. Each CDR3 protein is one row after TCRdb ran MiXCR on the 5' RACE reads. The table includes 690,000 or so distinct CDR3 sequences, less than 7% detected once. Sequencing was done on a sample of naive T cells sorted from blood. The chain couples TRBV3-1 to TRBJ2-7; D possibly corresponds to TRBD1 (6 bases). The TCR originated in a man younger than 35 in good health. As DNA, the CDR3 is TGTGCCAGCAGCTCCTCGGGACACTACGAGCAGTACGTC. Translation: CASSSSGHYEQYV.